Following are 16 T cell receptor beta chains from one sample sequenced in a study of cytomegalovirus exposure and HLA in healthy donors. Researchers ran the PCR with 60 Vbeta and 13 Jbeta primers. The protocol was immunoSEQ multiplex PCR, while the TCRdb copy is restricted to in-frame clones and leaves out a portion. In the table there are about 80,000 clones, 75% to 85% of which are singletons. Sequenced input: PBMCs. The receptors stem from a man aged 50-60 years in good health and CMV-seropositive.

The chain joins TRBV18 to TRBJ2-7; D may be TRBD1 (6 bases). The CDR3 has 15 residues. Germline loops: CDR1 KGHSH, CDR2 LQKENI. Trimming removed 3 bases at V and 3 bases at J, with 15 bases between. The CDR3 nucleotides are TGTGCCAGCTCACCGACGACTGGGGGCCTCTACGAGCAGTACTTC. It encodes CASSPTTGGLYEQYF.

Only one count was recorded for this clone. The chain is built from TRBV10-1 and TRBJ2-2; weak D call: TRBD1 (6 bases). The CDR3 has 13 residues. Trimming removed 6 bases at V and 2 bases at J, with 7 bases between. From germline, CDR1 is WNHNN and CDR2 SYGVQD (reference sequence). CDR3 bases: TGCGCCAGCAGGGACAGTAACACCGGGGAGCTGTTTTTT. Protein: CASRDSNTGELFF.

The rearrangement joins TRBV18 to TRBJ2-1; TRBD1 might be the D (5 bases). CDR1 KGHSH and CDR2 LQKENI come from the germline V gene. There are 12 residues in the CDR3. V gave up 4 bases and J gave up 7 bases, with 8 bases separating them. The CDR3 loop reads CASSQQDNEQFF. The DNA of the CDR3 is TGTGCCAGCTCACAACAGGATAATGAGCAGTTCTTC. The full variable domain, with the rest looked up from reference TRBV18 and TRBJ2-1, is NAGVMQNPRHLVRRRGQEARLRCSPMKGHSHVYWYRQLPEEGLKFMVYLQKENIIDESGMPKERFSAEFPKEGPSILRIQQVVRGDSAAYFCASSQQDNEQFFGPGTRLTVL.

J is TRBJ2-2 and V is TRBV5-1; 9 bases agree with TRBD1. This CDR3 has 14 amino acids. Per the germline V gene, CDR1 is SGHRS and CDR2 is YFSETQ. V lost 3 bases and J lost 8; bases outside the gene matches: 5. Here the CDR3 DNA reads TGCGCCAGCAGCTGGACAGGGGCTAGAGGGGAGCTGTTTTTT. Protein product: CASSWTGARGELFF.

The V and J genes are TRBV5-1 and TRBJ2-7; D is possibly TRBD2 (5 bases). There are 13 residues in the CDR3. Deletions cut 5 bases from V and 3 bases from J, with 12 bases between. Germline CDR1 reads SGHRS; CDR2 reads YFSETQ. The CDR3 DNA follows: TGCGCCAGCAGAATGAACCGGGACTACGAGCAGTACTTC. Its translation is CASRMNRDYEQYF.

This clone was seen more than once but under ten times. In the same sample, other DNA sequences code for this CDR3. This chain uses TRBV6-5 with TRBJ2-3, with a tentative D call TRBD2 (6 bases). Germline V gene lookup returns CDR1 MNHEY and CDR2 SVGAGI. V was cut by 0 bases and J by 1 base, with 8 bases left in between. The CDR3 sequence is 15 residues long. CDR3 amino acids: CASSYSPGGTDTQYF. The CDR3 nucleotides read TGTGCCAGCAGTTACTCGCCGGGAGGCACAGATACGCAGTATTTT.

The chain links TRBV5-4 to TRBJ1-1; 10 positions match TRBD1. Trimming removed 4 bases from V and 1 base from J; junction bases left unmatched: 7. This CDR3 comprises 16 residues. Germline lookup yields CDR1 SGHNT and CDR2 YYREEE (reference sequence). The CDR3, as DNA: TGTGCCAGCAGCAGAAGAGACAGGGGGCCGAACACTGAAGCTTTCTTT. Protein product: CASSRRDRGPNTEAFF. Using reference TRBV5-4 and TRBJ1-1 for the parts outside the CDR3, the full variable domain is ETGVTQSPTHLIKTRGQQVTLRCSSQSGHNTVSWYQQALGQGPQFIFQYYREEENGRGNFPPRFSGLQFPNYSSELNVNALELDDSALYLCASSRRDRGPNTEAFFGQGTRLTVV.

This clone was detected only once. The CDR3 loop is CASSVGVAGSDTQYF. DNA of the CDR3: TGTGCCAGCAGCGTAGGGGTAGCGGGGTCAGATACGCAGTATTTT. This chain uses TRBV9 with TRBJ2-3; TRBD2 agrees at 8 bases. Germline assignment: CDR1 SGDLS and CDR2 YYNGEE. The V gene end was trimmed by 0 bases and the J gene end by 4 bases; junction bases not matched to a gene: 4. This CDR3 contains 15 residues.

This clone was counted a single time. The rearrangement uses TRBV27 and TRBJ2-7; 11 bases agree with TRBD2. Per the germline V gene, CDR1 is MNHEY and CDR2 is SMNVEV (reference sequence). J gave up 5 bases and V 6 bases, and 6 bases lay outside the gene matches. The CDR3 is 14 residues long. Here the CDR3 reads CASRRLAGLDEQYF. CDR3 coding DNA: TGTGCCAGCAGGAGACTAGCGGGACTCGACGAGCAGTACTTC.

The rearrangement joins TRBV19 to TRBJ1-2, with D perhaps TRBD1 (5 bases). Germline V gene data show CDR1 as LNHDA and CDR2 as SQIVND (reference sequence). The CDR3 extends over 14 amino acids. V dropped 6 bases and J dropped 6 bases, with 17 bases sitting between them. CDR3: CASRMGGGEDGYTF. The CDR3 nucleotides read TGTGCCAGTAGGATGGGGGGGGGTGAAGATGGCTACACCTTC.

V gene TRBV5-6 combines with J gene TRBJ2-3; possible D gene TRBD2, 7 bases. Looked up from germline, CDR1 is SGHDT and CDR2 is YYEEEE. The CDR3 extends over 16 amino acids. Deletions cut 4 bases from V and 1 base from J, with 16 bases between. CDR3 protein: CASSGHWGGRTDTQYF. CDR3 nucleotides: TGTGCCAGCAGCGGCCACTGGGGGGGCCGCACAGATACGCAGTATTTT.

This clone has more than one count but fewer than ten. This chain connects TRBV4-1 to TRBJ2-7, with TRBD2 identical over 7 bases. The CDR3 has 15 amino acids. V lost 3 bases, J lost 4 bases, and 9 bases stayed unmatched. Germline lookup yields CDR1 MGHRA and CDR2 YSYEKL. The CDR3 here is CASSQGLGGRYEQYF. In nucleotides, the CDR3 is TGCGCCAGCAGCCAGGGACTGGGGGGGAGGTACGAGCAGTACTTC.

This chain connects TRBV19 to TRBJ1-1; no clear D. Looked up from germline, CDR1 is LNHDA and CDR2 is SQIVND (reference sequence). V lost 3 bases and J lost 4, with 9 bases in between. CDR3 length equals 13 residues. CDR3 loop: CASSIRMVTEAFF. CDR3 DNA: TGTGCCAGTAGTATCAGGATGGTCACTGAAGCTTTCTTT.

The chain employs TRBV5-6 and TRBJ2-7, with 8 bases fitting TRBD1. The CDR3 runs to 14 residues. In germline, CDR1 is SGHDT, CDR2 YYEEEE. V shed 7 bases and J 2 bases; nucleotides not matched to a gene: 8. CDR3 nucleotide sequence: TGTGCCAGCGCGAGAGGACAGGGTCCCTACGAGCAGTACTTC. Residues: CASARGQGPYEQYF.

There are a few counts of this clone. V usage is TRBV21-1 and J usage is TRBJ2-7; the table calls TRBD1, which could not be checked here. TRBV21-1 has pseudogene status. The CDR3 covers 16 residues. The CDR3 nucleotides read TGTGCCAGCAGCAAAGCCCCACAGGGGGCGAAGTACGAGCAGTACTTC. As protein: CASSKAPQGAKYEQYF.

In the case of this clone: Sequence at one end of the junction differs from germline and may be a read error. V usage is TRBV29-1 and J usage is TRBJ2-7, with 9 bases identical to TRBD1. The CDR3 has 16 residues. CDR1 is SQVTM and CDR2 is ANQGSEA in the germline V gene. The CDR3 DNA reads TGCAGCGTTGTTCTACCCGGCCCGGGACAGGGATGGGTTAACCTCTTC. Amino acid sequence: CSVVLPGPGQGWVNLF.